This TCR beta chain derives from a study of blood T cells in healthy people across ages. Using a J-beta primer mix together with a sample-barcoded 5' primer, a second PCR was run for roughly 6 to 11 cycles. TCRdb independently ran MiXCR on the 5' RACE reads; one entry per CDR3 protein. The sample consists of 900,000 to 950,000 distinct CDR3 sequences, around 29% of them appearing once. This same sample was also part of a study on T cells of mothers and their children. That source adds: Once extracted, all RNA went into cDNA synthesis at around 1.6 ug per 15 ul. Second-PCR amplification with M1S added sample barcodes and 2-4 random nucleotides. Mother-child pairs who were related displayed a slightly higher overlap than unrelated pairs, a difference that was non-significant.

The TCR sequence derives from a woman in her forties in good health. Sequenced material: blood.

CDR3: CASSQKSRFEQFF. Here the CDR3 DNA reads TGTGCCAGCAGCCAAAAATCTAGGTTTGAGCAGTTCTTC. V usage is TRBV3-1 and J usage is TRBJ2-1, with D unclear. The CDR3 totals 13 residues. The germline CDR1 and CDR2 sequences are LGHDT and YNNKEL (reference sequence). V shed 2 bases and J shed 9 bases, with 11 bases lying between them.